This T cell receptor beta chain appears in the sequencing data of a study of cytomegalovirus exposure and HLA in healthy donors. Generated by immunoSEQ multiplex PCR, the TCRdb table keeps only in-frame clones and is missing some. Among about 150,000 clones, 85% to 90% were seen once, and the ten largest hold around 3.2%. Trimming removed 0 bases from V and 7 bases from J; junction bases left unmatched: 13. Germline assignment: CDR1 MNHNS and CDR2 SASEGT. CDR3 length equals 18 residues. This chain links TRBV6-1 with TRBJ1-5, with 9 bases lining up with TRBD1. The sample comprised PBMCs. The sequence was collected from a woman under 30 in good health and CMV-seropositive. The CDR3 spells CASSEARGTGGRWQPQHF. DNA of the CDR3: TGTGCCAGCAGTGAAGCGCGAGGCACAGGGGGCCGATGGCAGCCCCAGCATTTT.